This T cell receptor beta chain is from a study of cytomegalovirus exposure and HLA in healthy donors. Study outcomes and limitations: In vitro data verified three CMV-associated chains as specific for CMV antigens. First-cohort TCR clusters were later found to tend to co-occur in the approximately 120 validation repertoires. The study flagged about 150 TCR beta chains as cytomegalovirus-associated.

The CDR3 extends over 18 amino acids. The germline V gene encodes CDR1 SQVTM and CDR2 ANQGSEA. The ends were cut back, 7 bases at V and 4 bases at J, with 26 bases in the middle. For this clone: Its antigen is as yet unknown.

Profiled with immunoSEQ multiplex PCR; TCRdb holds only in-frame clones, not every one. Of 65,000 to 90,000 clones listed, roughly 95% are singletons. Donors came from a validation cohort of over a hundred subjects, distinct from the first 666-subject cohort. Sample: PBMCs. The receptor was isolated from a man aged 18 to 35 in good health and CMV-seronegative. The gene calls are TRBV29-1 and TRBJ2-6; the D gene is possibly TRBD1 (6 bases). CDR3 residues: CSAYYLSGKTGGANVLTF. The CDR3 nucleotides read TGCAGCGCATACTACCTTTCGGGAAAGACAGGCGGGGCCAACGTCCTGACTTTC. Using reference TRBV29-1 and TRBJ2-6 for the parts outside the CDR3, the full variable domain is SAVISQKPSRDICQRGTSLTIQCQVDSQVTMMFWYRQQPGQSLTLIATANQGSEATYESGFVIDKFPISRPNLTFSTLTVSNMSPEDSSIYLCSAYYLSGKTGGANVLTFGAGSRLTVL.